A single T cell receptor (beta chain) is shown here with its context. This clone was counted a single time. Its antigen is unknown. No much larger clone exists at a distance of one base, and base qualities are not known. The CDR3 regions of human TCRbeta chains were analyzed by immunosequencing. Under the source paper's analysis protocol: Repertoire TCRs were matched against a reference library of SARS-CoV-2-specific TCRs generated with the MIRA antigen-specificity platform. Breadth was defined as the fraction of unique TCRs that were SARS-CoV-2-associated, and depth was defined as the fraction of total T cells that were SARS-CoV-2-associated. Using the MIRA data, each spike-specific TCR was mapped to the spike region that the TCR reacts to and placed in a CD4 or CD8 class. Log10-transformed breadth and depth values were compared by one-way ANOVA with Sidak's multiple comparisons tests. TCRdb retrieved this table from immuneACCESS and kept in-frame rearrangements only. Not all clones are present; in checked studies, unresolved V genes account for under half, and no reason is known for the remainder. V, J and clone size are taken as reported in that table, and D and trimming were inferred from the DNA itself. For this sample there are more than 80,000 clones; 80% to 95% appear just once. Clones ranked in the top ten supply about 3% of the sample.

Via the germline V gene (reference sequence), CDR1 is PRHDT and CDR2 FYEKMQ. Trimmed from V: 6 bases; trimmed from J: 7 bases; junction bases lacking a gene match: 9. Counted from cysteine to phenylalanine, this CDR3 has 14 amino acids. Kept here is only the CDR3 DNA, which spans 42 bases and is read in frame from base 1. This entry comes from a study of T cell responses to AZD1222 COVID-19 vaccine (dated by TCRdb to the early 2020s). Regarding the complete study: TCR sequencing covered fewer than 250 trial participants: 207 given two doses of AZD1222 and 26 given two doses of MenACWY control vaccine. Trial participants were enrolled into age subgroups of 18-55, 56-69 and 70-plus years, which contained around 140, 26 and 57 TCR-sequenced participants, respectively. Results the study describes overall, beyond this receptor: Reportedly, almost half of the unique spike-specific TCRs recognized epitopes lying outside the regions that are mutated in the B.1.351 and B.1.1.7 variants. Participants were mostly white British and included more females than males, and it was suggested by the authors that clonal diversity may have been underestimated. The 56-69-year group was small, and its depth increase did not reach significance, likely because of low power. A significant rise in spike-specific TCR breadth and depth was observed after two AZD1222 doses relative to day 0 and relative to MenACWY recipients. Only five to seven AZD1222 recipients were SARS-CoV-2 seropositive at baseline, limiting conclusions about previously exposed vaccinees. The vaccine-associated CD4 TCRs covered the entire spike protein, and the dominant responses fell in regions 160-218 and 743-854. Because no day 14 peak-response samples were available, the repertoires could be characterized only after the peak T cell response.

In the paper's terms, the time point label means: about 28 days (+/-7) after the second vaccine dose. AZD1222 recipients with second doses at about 4 weeks or about 12 weeks were pooled, because spike-specific TCR depth and breadth did not differ between schedules. Samples from vaccinated people were obtained from the UK trials COV001 and COV002, which included a single-blind randomized controlled phase 2/3 trial of AZD1222 (ChAdOx1 nCoV-19) in healthy adults. For TCRbeta chain sequencing, PBMC samples were collected from trial participants at day 0 and at day 28 after the second dose. The sequence came from an adult who received the AZD1222 COVID-19 vaccine. The starting material was peripheral blood, obtained 28 days after the second AZD1222 dose. The sequence joins TRBV13 to TRBJ1-2, with TRBD1 matching 9 junction bases. The CDR3 in this case is CASSSIQGASGYTF. The nucleotides read TGTGCCAGCAGTTCGATACAGGGGGCAAGTGGCTACACCTTC.